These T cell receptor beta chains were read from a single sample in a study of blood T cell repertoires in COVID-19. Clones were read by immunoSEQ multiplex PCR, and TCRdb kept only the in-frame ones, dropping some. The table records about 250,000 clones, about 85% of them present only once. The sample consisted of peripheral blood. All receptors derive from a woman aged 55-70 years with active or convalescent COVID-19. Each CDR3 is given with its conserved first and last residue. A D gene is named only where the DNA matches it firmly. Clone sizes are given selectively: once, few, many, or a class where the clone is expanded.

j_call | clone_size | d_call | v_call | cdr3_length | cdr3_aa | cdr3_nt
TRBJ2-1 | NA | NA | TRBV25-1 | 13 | CASGEHSYNEQFF | TGTGCCAGCGGAGAACATTCCTACAATGAGCAGTTCTTC
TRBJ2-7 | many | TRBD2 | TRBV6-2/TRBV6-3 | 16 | CASSYSQREHSYEQYF | TGTGCCAGCAGTTACTCGCAGCGGGAGCACTCCTACGAGCAGTACTTC
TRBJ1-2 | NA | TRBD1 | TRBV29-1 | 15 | CSVTGGGQGNYGYTF | TGCAGCGTAACTGGAGGGGGACAGGGGAACTATGGCTACACCTTC
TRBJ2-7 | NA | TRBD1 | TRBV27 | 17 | CASSLVWRDRTSYEQYF | TGTGCCAGCAGTTTAGTTTGGAGGGACAGGACCTCATACGAGCAGTACTTC
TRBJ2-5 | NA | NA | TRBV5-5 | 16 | CASSLKGTITEETQYF | TGTGCCAGCAGCTTAAAAGGGACAATAACTGAAGAGACCCAGTACTTC
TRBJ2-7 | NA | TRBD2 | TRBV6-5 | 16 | CASSSYTSGRPYEQYF | TGTGCCAGCAGTTCTTACACTAGCGGGAGGCCCTACGAGCAGTACTTC
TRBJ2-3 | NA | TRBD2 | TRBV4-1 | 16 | CASSQAGGGSTDTQYF | TGCGCCAGCAGCCAAGCCGGCGGGGGTAGCACAGATACGCAGTATTTT
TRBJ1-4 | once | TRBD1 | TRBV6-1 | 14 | CASSEGQGGEKLFF | TGTGCCAGCAGTGAGGGACAGGGGGGTGAAAAACTGTTTTTT
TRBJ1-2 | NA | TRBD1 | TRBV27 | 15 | CASSLSGQGRYGYTF | TGTGCCAGCAGTTTATCGGGACAGGGCCGATATGGCTACACCTTC
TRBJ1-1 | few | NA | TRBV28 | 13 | CASSSQGPTEAFF | TGTGCCAGCAGTTCTCAGGGGCCCACTGAAGCTTTCTTT
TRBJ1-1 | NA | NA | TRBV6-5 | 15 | CASSLDHPGLTEAFF | TGTGCCAGCAGCCTGGACCATCCAGGACTCACTGAAGCTTTCTTT